Given below is one TCR beta chain in context. Sequencing was performed with immunoSEQ multiplex PCR; in TCRdb, only in-frame clones are kept and a portion is missing. The sample gives hundreds of thousands of clones, roughly 85% of which show up once; approximately 1.4% is in the top ten. This sample is part of a study of blood T cell repertoires in COVID-19. Germline values: CDR1 SGHTA, CDR2 FQGNSA. Trimming removed 2 bases from V and 2 bases from J; junction bases left unmatched: 6. CDR3 length: 15 residues. This clonotype was sampled from a woman younger than 45 with active or convalescent COVID-19. Sequencing was carried out using peripheral blood. This chain joins TRBV7-2 and TRBJ2-7, with 7 bases identical to TRBD1. As DNA, the CDR3 is TGTGCCAGCAGCTTACAATTGGGACAGCCCTACGAGCAGTACTTC. Translating gives CASSLQLGQPYEQYF. The full variable domain, rest sourced from reference TRBV7-2 and TRBJ2-7, is GAGVSQSPSNKVTEKGKDVELRCDPISGHTALYWYRQSLGQGLEFLIYFQGNSAPDKSGLPSDRFSAERTGGSVSTLTIQRTQQEDSAVYLCASSLQLGQPYEQYFGPGTRLTVT.